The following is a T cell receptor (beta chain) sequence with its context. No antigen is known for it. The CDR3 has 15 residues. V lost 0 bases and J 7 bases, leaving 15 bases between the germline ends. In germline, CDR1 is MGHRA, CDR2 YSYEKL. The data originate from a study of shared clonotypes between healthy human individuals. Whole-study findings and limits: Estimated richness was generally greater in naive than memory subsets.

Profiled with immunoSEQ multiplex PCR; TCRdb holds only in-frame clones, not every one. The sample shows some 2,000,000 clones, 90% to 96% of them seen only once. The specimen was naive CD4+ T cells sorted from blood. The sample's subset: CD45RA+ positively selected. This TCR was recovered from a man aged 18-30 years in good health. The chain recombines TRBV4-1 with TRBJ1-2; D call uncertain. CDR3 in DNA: TGCGCCAGCAGCCAAGACCCCGAGTGGGGTCGTGGCTACACCTTC. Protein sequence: CASSQDPEWGRGYTF.